Listed below are T cell receptor beta chains from one sample, sequenced in a study of cytomegalovirus exposure and HLA in healthy donors. Generated by immunoSEQ multiplex PCR, the TCRdb table keeps only in-frame clones and is missing some. The sample consists of roughly 230,000 clones, 90% of them appearing once. What was sequenced was PBMCs. These receptors originate from a woman aged 25 to 39 in good health and CMV-seronegative. Each CDR3 is given with its conserved first and last residue. The order of the fields is V gene, J gene, clone size, D gene, CDR3 DNA, CDR3 protein. D genes are given only for firm matches. Clone size appears in some rows only: once, few, many, or a class for an expanded clone.

v_call: TRBV28; j_call: TRBJ1-1; clone_size: .; d_call: .; cdr3_nt: TGTGCCAGCAGTTACCGCGGGAACCGGAGATCTGAAGCTTTCTTT; cdr3_aa: CASSYRGNRRSEAFF
v_call: TRBV14; j_call: TRBJ1-2; clone_size: .; d_call: .; cdr3_nt: TGTGCCAGCAGCCAAGATCTTACAGAGAGAAGCGGCTACACCTTC; cdr3_aa: CASSQDLTERSGYTF
v_call: TRBV28; j_call: TRBJ2-2; clone_size: .; d_call: .; cdr3_nt: TGTGCCAGCAGTCCCCCGGAGGCCGGGGAGCTGTTTTTT; cdr3_aa: CASSPPEAGELFF
v_call: TRBV10-3; j_call: TRBJ2-1; clone_size: .; d_call: .; cdr3_nt: TGTGCCATCAGTGACTCTAAGCGGTCGAGTGAGCAGTTCTTC; cdr3_aa: CAISDSKRSSEQFF
v_call: TRBV28; j_call: TRBJ2-1; clone_size: .; d_call: TRBD2; cdr3_nt: TGTGCCAGCAGTTTATGGTCGGCGACTAGCGGGGCCTACAATGAGCAGTTCTTC; cdr3_aa: CASSLWSATSGAYNEQFF
v_call: TRBV27; j_call: TRBJ2-5; clone_size: .; d_call: TRBD1; cdr3_nt: TGTGCCAGCAGTAGACAGGGCATGGAGACCCAGTACTTC; cdr3_aa: CASSRQGMETQYF
v_call: TRBV20-1; j_call: TRBJ2-7; clone_size: .; d_call: .; cdr3_nt: TGCAGTGCTAGACTCAGCTACGAGCAGTACTTC; cdr3_aa: CSARLSYEQYF
v_call: TRBV11-3; j_call: TRBJ2-5; clone_size: .; d_call: .; cdr3_nt: TGTGCCACATCAGGGCTAGTATTAGAGACCCAGTACTTC; cdr3_aa: CATSGLVLETQYF
v_call: TRBV7-9; j_call: TRBJ1-5; clone_size: few; d_call: TRBD1; cdr3_nt: TGTGCCAGCAGCCCGACAGGGGTTAGCAATCAGCCCCAGCATTTT; cdr3_aa: CASSPTGVSNQPQHF
v_call: TRBV29-1; j_call: TRBJ2-3; clone_size: .; d_call: TRBD1; cdr3_nt: TGCAGCGGCACAGGGGGGAGTACGCTGCTGCTGGATACGCAGTATTTT; cdr3_aa: CSGTGGSTLLLDTQYF
v_call: TRBV7-2; j_call: TRBJ2-3; clone_size: .; d_call: .; cdr3_nt: TGTGCCAGCAGCCCTCGACGGGATACGCAGTATTTT; cdr3_aa: CASSPRRDTQYF
v_call: TRBV13; j_call: TRBJ1-4; clone_size: once; d_call: .; cdr3_nt: TGTGCCAGCAGCCCCAGGGGAGGGAAACTGTTTTTT; cdr3_aa: CASSPRGGKLFF
v_call: TRBV6-1; j_call: TRBJ2-3; clone_size: few; d_call: TRBD2; cdr3_nt: TGTGCCAGCAGGCGGGGGAACACAGATACGCAGTATTTT; cdr3_aa: CASRRGNTDTQYF
v_call: TRBV2; j_call: TRBJ2-1; clone_size: .; d_call: .; cdr3_nt: TGTGCCAGCAGTGTACAGGGAGGAAACAATGAGCAGTTCTTC; cdr3_aa: CASSVQGGNNEQFF
v_call: TRBV11-3; j_call: TRBJ2-1; clone_size: .; d_call: TRBD2; cdr3_nt: TGTGCCAGCAGCTTAGGGCCACCGGGACTAGCGGCCAATGAGCAGTTCTTC; cdr3_aa: CASSLGPPGLAANEQFF
v_call: TRBV19; j_call: TRBJ1-5; clone_size: .; d_call: .; cdr3_nt: TGTGCCAGTAGTATGGACGGGGTTAGTCAGCCCCAGCATTTT; cdr3_aa: CASSMDGVSQPQHF
v_call: TRBV7-2; j_call: TRBJ2-7; clone_size: .; d_call: TRBD2; cdr3_nt: TGTGCCAGCGGGGAAGGCGGGAGAGCCTACGAGCAGTACTTC; cdr3_aa: CASGEGGRAYEQYF
v_call: TRBV18; j_call: TRBJ2-1; clone_size: .; d_call: .; cdr3_nt: TGTGCCAGCTCACCACCGATCGCGGGAACCAATGAGCAGTTCTTC; cdr3_aa: CASSPPIAGTNEQFF
v_call: TRBV25-1; j_call: TRBJ2-3; clone_size: .; d_call: .; cdr3_nt: TGTGCCAGCATCGACACGAACACAGATACGCAGTATTTT; cdr3_aa: CASIDTNTDTQYF
v_call: TRBV7-2; j_call: TRBJ2-5; clone_size: .; d_call: .; cdr3_nt: TGTGCCAGCAGCACCCGACTGGGAGAGACCCAGTACTTC; cdr3_aa: CASSTRLGETQYF
v_call: TRBV4-1; j_call: TRBJ1-3; clone_size: .; d_call: .; cdr3_nt: TGCGCCAGCAGCCCCACTGATGGGTCGGCGGGAAACACCATATATTTT; cdr3_aa: CASSPTDGSAGNTIYF
v_call: TRBV28; j_call: TRBJ2-1; clone_size: .; d_call: TRBD2; cdr3_nt: TGTGCCAGTATACAGGGCGTAGCGGGAGACAATGAGCAGTTCTTC; cdr3_aa: CASIQGVAGDNEQFF
v_call: TRBV7-2; j_call: TRBJ2-7; clone_size: .; d_call: .; cdr3_nt: TGTGCCAGCAGCTTAGGCGTTCACAGCACCTACGAGCAGTACTTC; cdr3_aa: CASSLGVHSTYEQYF
v_call: TRBV28; j_call: TRBJ1-1; clone_size: .; d_call: .; cdr3_nt: TGTGCCAGCAGTTTCGGGGGCAAAGCTTTCTTT; cdr3_aa: CASSFGGKAFF
v_call: TRBV7-3; j_call: TRBJ2-7; clone_size: .; d_call: .; cdr3_nt: TGTGCCAGCAGCCTCGAGGCGGGGGCCCACTACGAGCAGTACTTC; cdr3_aa: CASSLEAGAHYEQYF
v_call: TRBV5-4; j_call: TRBJ2-1; clone_size: .; d_call: TRBD1; cdr3_nt: TGTGCCCTCTCGGACAGGTTCAATGAGCAGTTCTTC; cdr3_aa: CALSDRFNEQFF
v_call: TRBV4-3; j_call: TRBJ1-5; clone_size: .; d_call: TRBD1; cdr3_nt: TGCGCCAGCAGCCAAAACACAGGGGGAGGGCAGCCCCAGCATTTT; cdr3_aa: CASSQNTGGGQPQHF
v_call: TRBV30; j_call: TRBJ2-7; clone_size: .; d_call: .; cdr3_nt: TGTGCCTCGGGACGGGGGTACGAGCAGTACTTC; cdr3_aa: CASGRGYEQYF
v_call: TRBV15; j_call: TRBJ1-1; clone_size: .; d_call: .; cdr3_nt: TGTGCCACCAGCAGAGTGCGAGCCGGAGACACTGAAGCTTTCTTT; cdr3_aa: CATSRVRAGDTEAFF
v_call: TRBV28; j_call: TRBJ2-1; clone_size: .; d_call: TRBD2; cdr3_nt: TGTGCCAGCAGCTCACTAGCGGGAGGGCCGAATGAGCAGTTCTTC; cdr3_aa: CASSSLAGGPNEQFF
v_call: TRBV5-6; j_call: TRBJ2-7; clone_size: .; d_call: TRBD2; cdr3_nt: TGTGCCAGCAGCCCGGCGGCTAGCGGGCCCTACGAGCAGTACTTC; cdr3_aa: CASSPAASGPYEQYF
v_call: TRBV10-3; j_call: TRBJ2-2; clone_size: .; d_call: TRBD1; cdr3_nt: TGTGCCATCAGTTCACAGGGGGATCCCGGGGAGCTGTTTTTT; cdr3_aa: CAISSQGDPGELFF
v_call: TRBV19; j_call: TRBJ2-7; clone_size: .; d_call: .; cdr3_nt: TGTGCCAGTAGTTCCCGTGGGGGGACTCGAGAGCAGTACTTC; cdr3_aa: CASSSRGGTREQYF
v_call: TRBV19; j_call: TRBJ1-5; clone_size: .; d_call: TRBD1; cdr3_nt: TGTGCCAGTAGCCTTCCCTCGGGGACAGGGCAGCCCCAGCATTTT; cdr3_aa: CASSLPSGTGQPQHF
v_call: TRBV10-3; j_call: TRBJ2-1; clone_size: .; d_call: TRBD2; cdr3_nt: TGTGCCATCAACTCCGGGACTAGCGAGTACAATGAGCAGTTCTTC; cdr3_aa: CAINSGTSEYNEQFF
v_call: TRBV19; j_call: TRBJ1-5; clone_size: once; d_call: .; cdr3_nt: TGTGCCAGTAAGGACAGATCTCTGCAGCCCCAGCATTTT; cdr3_aa: CASKDRSLQPQHF
v_call: TRBV28; j_call: TRBJ2-3; clone_size: once; d_call: TRBD1; cdr3_nt: TGTGCCAGCAGGGCTAACAGGGGAACGCAGTATTTT; cdr3_aa: CASRANRGTQYF
v_call: TRBV5-1; j_call: TRBJ2-3; clone_size: .; d_call: TRBD2; cdr3_nt: TGCGCCAGCAGCCACGAGACTAGCCCAGATACGCAGTATTTT; cdr3_aa: CASSHETSPDTQYF
v_call: TRBV9; j_call: TRBJ2-7; clone_size: .; d_call: .; cdr3_nt: TGTGCCAGCAGCTTCCTTCCAGGTTCCCCCTACGAGCAGTACTTC; cdr3_aa: CASSFLPGSPYEQYF
v_call: TRBV28; j_call: TRBJ2-5; clone_size: .; d_call: .; cdr3_nt: TGTGCCAGCAGTCCTTTTGGCGGGGACCGCCAAGAGACCCAGTACTTC; cdr3_aa: CASSPFGGDRQETQYF
v_call: TRBV20-1; j_call: TRBJ2-7; clone_size: .; d_call: .; cdr3_nt: TGCAGTGCTAGTTCGGAATGGGGGCAGTACTTC; cdr3_aa: CSASSEWGQYF
v_call: TRBV6-6; j_call: TRBJ2-2; clone_size: .; d_call: .; cdr3_nt: TGTGCCAGCACAAAGGGTTTCAACACCGGGGAGCTGTTTTTT; cdr3_aa: CASTKGFNTGELFF
v_call: TRBV11-2; j_call: TRBJ2-2; clone_size: .; d_call: .; cdr3_nt: TGTGCCACCACGGGTACCGGGGAGCTGTTTTTT; cdr3_aa: CATTGTGELFF
v_call: TRBV30; j_call: TRBJ2-7; clone_size: .; d_call: TRBD2; cdr3_nt: TGTGCCTGGAGTGACCTAGCGGGAAAGAACTACGAGCAGTACTTC; cdr3_aa: CAWSDLAGKNYEQYF
v_call: TRBV28; j_call: TRBJ2-6; clone_size: .; d_call: TRBD1; cdr3_nt: TGTGCCAGCAGTTTAGGGACAGGGTCCTCTTCTGGGGCCAACGTCCTGACTTTC; cdr3_aa: CASSLGTGSSSGANVLTF
v_call: TRBV13; j_call: TRBJ2-1; clone_size: .; d_call: .; cdr3_nt: TGTGCCAGCAGCTTAGGCCAGAGCTCCTACAATGAGCAGTTCTTC; cdr3_aa: CASSLGQSSYNEQFF
v_call: TRBV6-1; j_call: TRBJ2-7; clone_size: .; d_call: TRBD1; cdr3_nt: TGTGCCAGCAGTGACAGGGGGCCCTACGAGCAGTACTTC; cdr3_aa: CASSDRGPYEQYF
v_call: TRBV9; j_call: TRBJ2-7; clone_size: once; d_call: TRBD1; cdr3_nt: TGTGCCAGCAGCGTATCAGGGGGCGACTACGAGCAGTACTTC; cdr3_aa: CASSVSGGDYEQYF
v_call: TRBV5-1; j_call: TRBJ2-5; clone_size: .; d_call: .; cdr3_nt: TGCGCCAGCAGCTTGAGTCAGGGGGGCGTAGAGACCCAGTACTTC; cdr3_aa: CASSLSQGGVETQYF
v_call: TRBV5-1; j_call: TRBJ2-5; clone_size: few; d_call: .; cdr3_nt: TGCGCCAGCAGCTTAAGGGCTCAAGAGACCCAGTACTTC; cdr3_aa: CASSLRAQETQYF
v_call: TRBV6-1; j_call: TRBJ2-1; clone_size: once; d_call: .; cdr3_nt: TGTGCCAGCAGTGAGATCGGGGGAGCGGGTAGGTTCAATGAGCAGTTCTTC; cdr3_aa: CASSEIGGAGRFNEQFF
v_call: TRBV19; j_call: TRBJ2-3; clone_size: .; d_call: TRBD2; cdr3_nt: TGTGCCAGTAAGACTAGCGGGAGTTGGGTAGATACGCAGTATTTT; cdr3_aa: CASKTSGSWVDTQYF
v_call: TRBV21-1; j_call: TRBJ2-1; clone_size: .; d_call: .; cdr3_nt: TGTGCCAGCAGCACCGGGACAGTAGAGCAGTTCTTC; cdr3_aa: CASSTGTVEQFF
v_call: TRBV29-1; j_call: TRBJ2-3; clone_size: .; d_call: TRBD2; cdr3_nt: TGCAGCGTTGTGCCGGGCGGGAGTACAGATACGCAGTATTTT; cdr3_aa: CSVVPGGSTDTQYF
v_call: TRBV11-3; j_call: TRBJ2-5; clone_size: once; d_call: .; cdr3_nt: TGTGCCAGCAGCTTAGATACGGAGACCCAGTACTTC; cdr3_aa: CASSLDTETQYF